This TCR beta chain was observed in a study of T cell responses to AZD1222 COVID-19 vaccine. Germline V gives CDR1 WNHNN, CDR2 SYGVQD (reference sequence). V was shortened by 6 bases and J by 5 bases, with 20 bases between the two germline ends. This CDR3 region has 15 residues. The protocol was immunoSEQ multiplex PCR, while the TCRdb copy is restricted to in-frame clones and leaves out a portion. This repertoire shows around 63,000 clones, 85% to 90% found once; its top ten account for roughly 19%. General study findings and limits: Seropositive AZD1222 recipients at baseline numbered only five or six. The study sampled repertoires only after the peak T cell response.

Notes on this clone: What it binds is not known.

The receptor was isolated from an adult in good health. Specimen: peripheral blood, collected on day 0 of AZD1222 vaccination. The V call is TRBV10-1, the J call TRBJ2-7; TRBD1 is a possible D gene (7 bases). The CDR3 nucleotides are TGCGCCAGCAGACATCGACCAGGGGGGCCCCACGAGCAGTACTTC. It encodes CASRHRPGGPHEQYF.